This TCR beta chain was documented in a study of post-analysis software for immune sequencing data. Points from the study as a whole: There was significantly lower normalized Chao1 diversity in multiple sclerosis patients than in controls. With TRBV5-6, TRBV5-1 and TRBV20-1 included, 4 or 5 TRBV segments were more frequent in patients than in controls. Those samples that were prepared in the same batch co-clustered strongly by F measure.

cDNA libraries of TCR beta carried unique molecular identifiers. Roughly 500,000 cDNA molecules were obtained from roughly 1 to 10 million T cells. TCRdb independently ran MiXCR on the PCR reads; one entry per CDR3 protein. The table lists approximately 770,000 distinct CDR3 sequences, about 45% of them singletons, with over 4.5% in the top ten. Only a few counts were recorded for this clonotype. The antigen remains undetermined. The CDR3 extends over 14 amino acids. Germline CDR1 and CDR2: KGHDR and SFDVKD. Losses at the gene ends were 4 bases for V and 5 bases for J; bases not matched to a gene: 4. This TCR was sampled from a girl between 5 and 17 years old with multiple sclerosis. The chain uses TRBV24-1 and TRBJ2-1; 7 bases align to TRBD2. The sample comprised blood. CDR3 loop: CATSEPSGNNEQFF. For the CDR3, the DNA is TGTGCCACCAGTGAGCCTAGCGGAAACAATGAGCAGTTCTTC.